The 23 T cell receptor beta chains below were found in one sample sequenced in a study of cytomegalovirus exposure and HLA in healthy donors. Primers: 60 Vbeta forward and 13 Jbeta reverse. This table comes from immunoSEQ multiplex PCR, and its TCRdb copy is limited to in-frame clones, with some not included. The repertoire holds more than 80,000 clones, with more than 75% as singletons. The material sequenced was PBMCs. The receptors here all came from a human donor in good health.

The rearrangement links TRBV5-1 to TRBJ1-1; a possible D gene is TRBD1 (5 bases). Germline CDR1 and CDR2: SGHRS and YFSETQ. The CDR3 length is 15 residues. Between the trimmed V and J ends, which lost 1 base and 0 bases, there was a span of 10 bases. The CDR3 sequence: CASSLKGPMNTEAFF. The CDR3 nucleotides are TGCGCCAGCAGCTTGAAGGGGCCAATGAACACTGAAGCTTTCTTT.

This clone was counted only a few times. The chain couples TRBV5-4 to TRBJ2-1, with TRBD2 matching 8 bases. CDR1 is SGHNT and CDR2 is YYREEE in the germline V gene (reference sequence). Unmatched junction bases numbered 15, after V lost 3 bases and J lost 13 bases. The CDR3 runs to 15 residues. The CDR3, as DNA: TGTGCCAGCAGCTCCATGTTGGGTGACGGGGGGGAACAGTTCTTC. Amino acids: CASSSMLGDGGEQFF.

The chain uses TRBV7-7 and TRBJ2-7; unclear D gene. The germline gives CDR1 SSHAT, CDR2 FNYEAQ (reference sequence). This CDR3 contains 13 residues. Trimming shortened V by 2 bases and J by 0 bases, and 5 bases separated the two germline ends. This chain's CDR3 is CASSLSGSYEQYF. Here the CDR3 DNA reads TGTGCCAGCAGCTTATCAGGCTCCTACGAGCAGTACTTC.

This sequence joins TRBV7-5 and TRBJ2-5; the table calls TRBD2, which could not be checked here. TRBV7-5 is termed a pseudogene. The CDR3 covers 19 residues. This CDR3 reads CARSPVGGARETAQETQYF. The CDR3 DNA sequence: TGTGCCAGAAGCCCGGTGGGGGGGGCGCGAGAGACGGCCCAAGAGACCCAGTACTTC.

This chain links TRBV25-1 with TRBJ1-5; TRBD1 agrees at 7 bases. The CDR3 consists of 13 residues. CDR1 MGHDK and CDR2 SYGVNS come from the germline V gene. V shed 2 bases, J shed 5 bases, and the junction held 0 bases outside the gene matches. The CDR3 DNA is TGTGCCAGCAGTGAAGACAGGGATCAGCCCCAGCATTTT. Its translation is CASSEDRDQPQHF.

This chain uses TRBV30 with TRBJ2-5; D is possibly TRBD2 (5 bases). This CDR3 has 15 residues. Germline values: CDR1 GTSNPN, CDR2 SVGIG (reference sequence). The germline V and J ends were trimmed by 2 bases and 4 bases, with 17 bases remaining between them. CDR3 bases: TGTGCCTGGAGTTCTAGCACATGGGTAGCAGAGACCCAGTACTTC. Translating it yields CAWSSSTWVAETQYF. The full variable domain, with the rest looked up from reference TRBV30 and TRBJ2-5, is SQTIHQWPATLVQPVGSPLSLECTVEGTSNPNLYWYRQAAGRGLQLLFYSVGIGQISSEVPQNLSASRPQDRQFILSSKKLLLSDSGFYLCAWSSSTWVAETQYFGPGTRLLVL.

This clone came up a few times. The chain carries TRBV5-4 and TRBJ2-2; TRBD2 matches at 9 bases. The CDR3 is made up of 18 amino acids. CDR1 and CDR2 from the germline V gene are SGHNT and YYREEE (reference sequence). Trimming cost V 2 bases and J 1 base; bases outside gene matches: 9. As DNA, the CDR3 is TGTGCCAGCAGCTTTGGGCTAGCGGGAAATCGGAACACCGGGGAGCTGTTTTTT. Translating it yields CASSFGLAGNRNTGELFF.

In its sample, this clone was seen a few times. The chain employs TRBV5-1 and TRBJ1-1; 8 bases line up with TRBD1. This CDR3 region has 13 residues. The germline V gene has CDR1 SGHRS and CDR2 YFSETQ. Trimming at V came to 0 bases and at J to 5 bases, leaving 0 bases not matched to a gene. CDR3 amino acids: CASSLDRGTEAFF. Here the CDR3 DNA reads TGCGCCAGCAGCTTGGACAGGGGGACTGAAGCTTTCTTT.

The chain has TRBV9 and TRBJ1-3; D gene ambiguous. The CDR3 has 15 amino acids. Trimming stripped 0 bases from V and 3 bases from J, with 10 bases between. Germline lookup yields CDR1 SGDLS and CDR2 YYNGEE. CDR3 coding DNA: TGTGCCAGCAGCGTAGCTGGCCAGAATGGAAACACCATATATTTT. Amino acids: CASSVAGQNGNTIYF. The variable domain in full, with the rest retrieved from reference TRBV9 and TRBJ1-3, is DSGVTQTPKHLITATGQRVTLRCSPRSGDLSVYWYQQSLDQGLQFLIQYYNGEERAKGNILERFSAQQFPDLHSELNLSSLELGDSALYFCASSVAGQNGNTIYFGEGSWLTVV.

The chain uses TRBV9 and TRBJ2-1; 9 bases agree with TRBD2. Germline values: CDR1 SGDLS, CDR2 YYNGEE. V lost 0 bases and J lost 7; bases outside the gene matches: 5. This CDR3 is 15 amino acids long. The CDR3 coding sequence is TGTGCCAGCAGCGTAGTAGCGGGAGTGCCAAATGAGCAGTTCTTC. Translating it yields CASSVVAGVPNEQFF.

This chain uses TRBV2 with TRBJ1-5; 9 positions agree with TRBD1. Germline trimming cut 6 bases from V and 6 bases from J; bases unmatched to any gene: 6. CDR1 is SNHLY, CDR2 FYNNEI, per germline. The CDR3 has 14 residues. The CDR3 DNA follows: TGTGCCAGCAGCAGACAGGGGGATTTTCAGCCCCAGCATTTT. It codes for CASSRQGDFQPQHF.

V gene TRBV15 combines with J gene TRBJ2-5; 14 nucleotides agree with TRBD2. V lost 1 base, J lost 11 bases, and 18 bases stayed unmatched. This CDR3 has 19 residues. Germline assignment: CDR1 LNHNV and CDR2 YYDKDF (reference sequence). This CDR3 is CATSRANLNPGLAGVFQYF. Written as DNA, the CDR3 is TGTGCCACCAGCAGAGCTAACCTAAACCCGGGACTAGCGGGAGTTTTTCAGTACTTC.

This sequence joins TRBV19 and TRBJ2-2, with TRBD2 matching over 16 bases. V shed 9 bases and J 4 bases; nucleotides not matched to a gene: 5. The CDR3 is 16 residues long. Germline CDR1 is LNHDA and CDR2 is SQIVND (reference sequence). The chain's CDR3 is CASGTSGGASTGELFF. Written as DNA, the CDR3 is TGTGCCAGCGGGACTAGCGGGGGGGCGTCCACCGGGGAGCTGTTTTTT.

The rearrangement joins TRBV9 to TRBJ2-5; possibly TRBD2 for D (6 bases). Germline CDR1 is SGDLS and CDR2 is YYNGEE. V was shortened by 0 bases and J by 4 bases, with 19 bases between the two germline ends. The CDR3 totals 17 residues. The CDR3 protein is CASSVAGVREVGETQYF. CDR3 in DNA: TGTGCCAGCAGCGTAGCGGGAGTAAGAGAGGTGGGAGAGACCCAGTACTTC.

The table lists this clone with a count of one. The rearrangement joins TRBV5-1 to TRBJ1-4; D remains ambiguous. V was cut by 6 bases and J by 8 bases, with 14 bases left in between. Germline CDR1 is SGHRS and CDR2 is YFSETQ. The CDR3 totals 13 residues. The CDR3 sequence is CASTRERGEKLFF. The DNA for the CDR3 is TGCGCCAGCACGAGGGAGAGAGGGGAAAAACTGTTTTTT.

The chain carries TRBV5-8 and TRBJ1-5; D is undetermined. Germline CDR1 reads SGHTS; CDR2 reads YDEGEE. The CDR3 sequence is 13 residues long. V was trimmed by 7 bases and J by 4 bases, leaving 12 bases between them. The CDR3 sequence: CASGGRRNQPQHF. CDR3 in DNA: TGTGCCAGCGGAGGACGGAGAAATCAGCCCCAGCATTTT.

The chain has TRBV19 and TRBJ1-1, with D perhaps matching TRBD1 (6 bases). Germline lookup yields CDR1 LNHDA and CDR2 SQIVND (reference sequence). The CDR3 is made up of 14 amino acids. V was pared by 2 bases and J by 4 bases, with 11 bases between. CDR3: CASSIKAGATEAFF. CDR3 coding DNA: TGTGCCAGTAGTATAAAGGCAGGGGCCACTGAAGCTTTCTTT.

CDR3 sequence: CASSEGLGLADSYNEQFF. The CDR3 nucleotides are TGTGCCAGCAGCGAAGGACTCGGACTAGCGGACTCCTACAATGAGCAGTTCTTC. The chain links TRBV7-9 to TRBJ2-1, with 10 positions matching TRBD2. The V segment lost 5 bases and the J segment 0 bases; nucleotides outside the gene matches: 10. The CDR3 has 18 residues. Germline values: CDR1 SEHNR, CDR2 FQNEAQ (reference sequence).

This sequence joins TRBV6-1 and TRBJ2-7, with 8 bases fitting TRBD2. Trimming at V came to 7 bases and at J to 3 bases, leaving 5 bases not matched to a gene. The germline CDR1 and CDR2 sequences are MNHNS and SASEGT. This CDR3 spans 13 amino acids. DNA for the CDR3: TGTGCCAGCACGGGCGGGAGGCTCTACGAGCAGTACTTC. Residues: CASTGGRLYEQYF.

This chain connects TRBV5-1 to TRBJ2-5, with 8 bases that match TRBD1. V dropped 3 bases and J dropped 3; count of bases not matched to a gene: 16. The CDR3 runs to 18 residues. In germline, CDR1 is SGHRS, CDR2 YFSETQ. CDR3 nucleotide sequence: TGCGCCAGCAGCTCGATAAAGACAGGGGTGAATTCCAAAGAGACCCAGTACTTC. Translating gives CASSSIKTGVNSKETQYF.

With regard to this clone: The sample holds other DNA sequences that translate to the same CDR3. V gene TRBV19 combines with J gene TRBJ1-2; D gene uncertain. Germline CDR1 is LNHDA and CDR2 is SQIVND (reference sequence). This CDR3 comprises 13 residues. V lost 3 bases to trimming and J lost 2 bases, with 7 bases between them. The CDR3 nucleotides read TGTGCCAGTAGTATTAGAGGAAACTATGGCTACACCTTC. As protein: CASSIRGNYGYTF.

The CDR3 DNA reads TGCAGCGTCGCCGCCCCGGTGATACTCCAAGAGACCCAGTACTTC. Translation gives CSVAAPVILQETQYF. The genes are TRBV29-1 and TRBJ2-5; D call uncertain. Germline lookup yields CDR1 SQVTM and CDR2 ANQGSEA. V was cut by 6 bases and J by 1 base, with 18 bases left in between. The CDR3 spans 15 residues.

This chain links TRBV6-5 with TRBJ1-2; TRBD1 might be the D (6 bases). Germline V gives CDR1 MNHEY, CDR2 SVGAGI. The CDR3 is 13 amino acids. Trimming removed 5 bases at V and 8 bases at J, with 15 bases between. Here the CDR3 reads CASSPDGTLGYTF. CDR3 nucleotide sequence: TGTGCCAGCAGTCCCGACGGGACACTAGGCTACACCTTC.